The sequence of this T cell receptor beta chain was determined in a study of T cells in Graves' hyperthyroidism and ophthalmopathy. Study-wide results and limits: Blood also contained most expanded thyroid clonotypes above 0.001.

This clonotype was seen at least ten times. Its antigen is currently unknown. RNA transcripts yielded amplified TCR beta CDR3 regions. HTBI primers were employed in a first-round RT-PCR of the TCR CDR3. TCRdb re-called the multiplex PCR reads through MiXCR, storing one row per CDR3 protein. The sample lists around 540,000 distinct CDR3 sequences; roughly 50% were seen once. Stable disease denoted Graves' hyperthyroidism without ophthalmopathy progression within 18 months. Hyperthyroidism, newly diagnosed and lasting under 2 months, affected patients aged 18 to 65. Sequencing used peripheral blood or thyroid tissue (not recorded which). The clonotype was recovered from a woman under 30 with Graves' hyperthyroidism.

The CDR3 DNA reads TGTGCCACCAGTCCTTTGGGGGGGACTGAAGCTTTCTTT. Translation: CATSPLGGTEAFF. The chain joins TRBV24-1 to TRBJ1-1; TRBD1 is a possible D gene (5 bases). This CDR3 contains 13 residues. Germline V gene data show CDR1 as KGHDR and CDR2 as SFDVKD. The ends were cut back, 6 bases at V and 5 bases at J, with 12 bases in the middle.